This entry features one T cell receptor (beta chain) sequence. Its antigen is unidentified. Sequencing was performed with immunoSEQ multiplex PCR; in TCRdb, only in-frame clones are kept and a portion is missing. The table has 100,000 to 120,000 clones, around 95% seen once. This record comes from a study of graft-versus-host responses after intestinal transplantation. Whole-study results and caveats: In patients with graft-donor T cell macrochimerism, allograft graft-versus-host to host-versus-graft clonal ratios were high.

Germline V gene lookup returns CDR1 MGHRA and CDR2 YSYEKL. J gave up 3 bases and V 2 bases, and 3 bases lay outside the gene matches. The CDR3 is made up of 15 amino acids. The chain is built from TRBV4-1 and TRBJ1-5; TRBD1 aligns across 8 bases. The source of this sequence is a human donor who received an intestinal transplant. Sequenced material: unstimulated CD8+ T cells sorted from spleen or lymph node cells, taken before intestinal transplant. The CDR3: CASSQPGQDNQPQHF. The CDR3 nucleotides read TGCGCCAGCAGCCAACCGGGACAGGACAATCAGCCCCAGCATTTT.